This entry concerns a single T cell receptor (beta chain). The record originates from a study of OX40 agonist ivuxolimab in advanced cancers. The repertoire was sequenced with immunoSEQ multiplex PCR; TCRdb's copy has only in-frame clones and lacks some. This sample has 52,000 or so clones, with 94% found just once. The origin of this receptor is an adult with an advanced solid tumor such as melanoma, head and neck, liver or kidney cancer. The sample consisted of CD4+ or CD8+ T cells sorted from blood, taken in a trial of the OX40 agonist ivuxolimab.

CDR3 nucleotides: TGCGCCAGCAGCTTGGGAGGGGGTCTGTACGAGCAGTACTTC. Translating it yields CASSLGGGLYEQYF. The chain carries TRBV5-1 and TRBJ2-7; possible D gene TRBD1, 6 bases. The germline CDR1 and CDR2 sequences are SGHRS and YFSETQ. The CDR3 covers 14 residues. V was shortened by 0 bases and J by 4 bases, with 11 bases between the two germline ends.